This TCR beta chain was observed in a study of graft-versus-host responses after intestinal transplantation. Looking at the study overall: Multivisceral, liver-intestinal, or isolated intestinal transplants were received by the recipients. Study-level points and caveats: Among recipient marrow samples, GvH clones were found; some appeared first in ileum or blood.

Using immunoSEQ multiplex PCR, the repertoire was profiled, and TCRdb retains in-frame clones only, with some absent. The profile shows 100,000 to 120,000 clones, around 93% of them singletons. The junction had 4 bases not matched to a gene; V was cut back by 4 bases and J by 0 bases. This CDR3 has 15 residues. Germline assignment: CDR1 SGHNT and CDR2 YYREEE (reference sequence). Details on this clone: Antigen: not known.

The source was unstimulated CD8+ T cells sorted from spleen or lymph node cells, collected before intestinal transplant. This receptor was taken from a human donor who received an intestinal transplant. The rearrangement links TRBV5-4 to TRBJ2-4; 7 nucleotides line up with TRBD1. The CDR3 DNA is TGTGCCAGCAGCCAGGGACAGCTAGCCAAAAACATTCAGTACTTC. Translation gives CASSQGQLAKNIQYF.